Reported below is one T cell receptor beta chain. Everyone who took part was 18 to 89 years old, and they came from about 25 US areas. V gave up 4 bases and J gave up 0 bases, with 9 bases separating them. Per the germline V gene, CDR1 is SEHNR and CDR2 is FQNEAQ (reference sequence). The CDR3 totals 15 residues. This sample is drawn from a study of blood T cell repertoires in COVID-19. TCRdb's copy holds only in-frame clones and misses some; the assay was immunoSEQ multiplex PCR. Of 150,000 to 200,000 clones detected, around 89% appear once; the ten largest clones hold roughly 0.77%. The chain carries TRBV7-9 and TRBJ2-2; D remains unclear. The sequence derives from a woman younger than 30 who had recovered from COVID-19. The sequenced sample consisted of PBMCs or T cells enriched from blood (not recorded which). CDR3 coding DNA: TGTGCCAGCAGCTCGCGGCCCGCGAACACCGGGGAGCTGTTTTTT. The encoded protein is CASSSRPANTGELFF.